The 17 T cell receptor beta chains presented below share a single source sample, sequenced in a study of blood T cell repertoires in COVID-19. Profiling relied on immunoSEQ multiplex PCR, and the TCRdb table lists in-frame clones only, not all of them. This sample yields about 200,000 clones, of which around 83% are seen a single time; about 26% belongs to the top ten. Sequencing was done on a sample of PBMCs or T cells enriched from blood (not recorded which). The receptor set was obtained from a middle-aged woman in a cohort exposed to, infected with or recovered from COVID-19 (not recorded which).

This clone was counted only a few times. The chain joins TRBV5-1 to TRBJ1-4, with 8 positions matching TRBD1. Germline CDR1 reads SGHRS; CDR2 reads YFSETQ. J gave up 6 bases and V 4 bases, and 11 bases lay outside the gene matches. This CDR3 region has 16 residues. The CDR3 loop reads CASSPNGQGGYEKLFF. CDR3 sequence (DNA): TGCGCCAGCAGCCCCAACGGACAGGGAGGGTATGAAAAACTGTTTTTT.

The V call is TRBV10-2, the J call TRBJ2-2, with TRBD2 matching over 10 bases. This CDR3 is 16 amino acids long. J was trimmed by 6 bases and V by 8 bases; bases with no gene match: 12. From germline, CDR1 is WSHSY and CDR2 SAAADI. The CDR3: CASLDTAGGFSGELFF. The CDR3 bases are TGCGCCAGCCTCGATACAGCGGGAGGGTTCTCCGGGGAGCTGTTTTTT.

Written as DNA, the CDR3 is TGCGCCAGCAGCCAAGGTGGCAGAAATGAAAAACTGTTTTTT. This encodes CASSQGGRNEKLFF. This chain connects TRBV4-3 to TRBJ1-4, with no clear D. The CDR3 is 14 amino acids. The germline gives CDR1 LGHNA, CDR2 YSLEER. V lost 1 base and J 5 bases, leaving 8 bases between the germline ends.

V usage is TRBV4-1 and J usage is TRBJ1-2; 7 bases map to TRBD1. V was clipped by 5 bases and J by 4 bases; unmatched bases: 10. This CDR3 is 15 amino acids long. CDR1 and CDR2 (germline): MGHRA, YSYEKL. CDR3 coding DNA: TGCGCCAGCAGCATACAAAAGGGGGCGGGCTATGGCTACACCTTC. Its protein product is CASSIQKGAGYGYTF.

This rearrangement joins TRBV21-1 to TRBJ2-3; the table assigns TRBD2, which was not confirmed against the DNA. TRBV21-1 is a documented pseudogene. This CDR3 is 16 amino acids long. The DNA of the CDR3 is TGTGCCAGCAGGGGGACTAGCGGGTGGATCACAGATACGCAGTATTTT. The encoded protein is CASRGTSGWITDTQYF.

The rearrangement joins TRBV13 to TRBJ2-1; possibly TRBD2 for D (6 bases). Trimming shortened V by 1 base and J by 7 bases, and 11 bases separated the two germline ends. The CDR3 totals 14 residues. Germline V gene data show CDR1 as PRHDT and CDR2 as FYEKMQ (reference sequence). CDR3 loop: CASSLDSGVNEQFF. Written as DNA, the CDR3 is TGTGCCAGCAGCTTAGATTCGGGGGTAAATGAGCAGTTCTTC.

The table lists this clone with a count of one. The V gene is TRBV9, the J gene TRBJ2-3; perhaps TRBD1 as D (7 bases). The CDR3 is 13 amino acids. Trimming took off 4 bases at V and 4 bases at J, with 10 bases between the two ends. Per germline, CDR1 SGDLS and CDR2 YYNGEE. The CDR3 protein is CASSPGGPDTQYF. The DNA of the CDR3 is TGTGCCAGCAGCCCAGGGGGGCCAGATACGCAGTATTTT.

The V gene is TRBV7-9, the J gene TRBJ1-6; a weak D match, TRBD1 (6 bases). The CDR3 covers 14 residues. The germline CDR1 and CDR2 sequences are SEHNR and FQNEAQ (reference sequence). V was shortened by 6 bases and J by 5 bases, with 11 bases between the two germline ends. This CDR3 reads CASSPDSNNSPLHF. CDR3 in DNA: TGTGCCAGCAGTCCGGACAGTAATAATTCACCCCTCCACTTT.

This chain uses TRBV5-1 with TRBJ2-7; TRBD1 matches at 7 bases. The CDR3 totals 15 residues. After removal of 4 bases from V and 3 bases from J, the junction contained 10 bases not matched to a gene. The V gene's germline CDR1 is SGHRS and CDR2 YFSETQ. CDR3 in amino acids: CASSADRVPSYEQYF. The CDR3 nucleotides are TGCGCCAGCAGCGCTGACAGGGTACCCAGCTACGAGCAGTACTTC.

The rearrangement uses TRBV28 and TRBJ1-5; TRBD1 agrees at 8 bases. This CDR3 is built from 14 residues. The junction had 3 bases not matched to a gene; V was cut back by 2 bases and J by 6 bases. Germline CDR1 MDHEN, CDR2 SYDVKM. The CDR3: CASSLRQGAQPQHF. For the CDR3, the DNA is TGTGCCAGCAGTTTAAGGCAGGGGGCTCAGCCCCAGCATTTT.

J is TRBJ2-1 and V is TRBV19; D uncertain. The germline gives CDR1 LNHDA, CDR2 SQIVND (reference sequence). Trimming left V 5 bases short and J 6 bases short, with 14 bases between. There are 14 residues in the CDR3. The CDR3 sequence is CASSRSYGGNEQFF. The CDR3 DNA is TGTGCCAGTAGTCGGTCCTACGGCGGCAATGAGCAGTTCTTC.

The sample holds a few counts of this clone. J is TRBJ2-5 and V is TRBV19; 9 nucleotides match TRBD1. The CDR3 covers 14 residues. J lost 5 bases, V lost 5 bases, and 6 bases had no gene match. Germline V gives CDR1 LNHDA, CDR2 SQIVND (reference sequence). CDR3 in amino acids: CASSPDRGAETQYF. In DNA, the CDR3 is TGTGCCAGTAGTCCGGACAGGGGAGCCGAGACCCAGTACTTC.

This chain connects TRBV13 to TRBJ2-4; D is unclear. The germline V gene has CDR1 PRHDT and CDR2 FYEKMQ (reference sequence). The ends were cut back, 0 bases at V and 14 bases at J, with 8 bases in the middle. There are 11 residues in the CDR3. The CDR3 region is CASSLGAFKYF. CDR3 coding DNA: TGTGCCAGCAGCTTAGGGGCCTTCAAGTACTTC.

The sample holds one count of this clone. This chain uses TRBV29-1 with TRBJ1-2; TRBD1 matches at 7 bases. The CDR3 loop spans 18 amino acids. CDR1 and CDR2 (germline): SQVTM, ANQGSEA. Trimming cost V 2 bases and J 4 bases; bases outside gene matches: 19. The CDR3 sequence is CSVEPEKGAHKVGYGYTF. CDR3 nucleotide sequence: TGCAGCGTTGAACCTGAAAAGGGGGCCCACAAGGTGGGCTATGGCTACACCTTC. Looking up the rest from reference TRBV29-1 and TRBJ1-2 gives the full variable domain: SAVISQKPSRDICQRGTSLTIQCQVDSQVTMMFWYRQQPGQSLTLIATANQGSEATYESGFVIDKFPISRPNLTFSTLTVSNMSPEDSSIYLCSVEPEKGAHKVGYGYTFGSGTRLTVV.

The chain joins TRBV21-1 to TRBJ2-7; the table's D call, TRBD2, was not checked against the DNA. TRBV21-1 is a recognized pseudogene. The CDR3 totals 17 residues. CDR3: CASSKGAGGEPSYEQYF. The CDR3 nucleotides read TGTGCCAGCAGCAAAGGGGCGGGGGGGGAACCTTCCTACGAGCAGTACTTC.

The chain recombines TRBV20-1 with TRBJ2-7; 9 bases map to TRBD2. The CDR3 covers 14 residues. CDR1 and CDR2 (germline): DFQATT, SNEGSKA (reference sequence). Trimming took 3 bases from V and 5 from J; bases not matched to a gene: 8. The CDR3 DNA reads as TGCAGTGCTAGTGGCAGCGGGGGGCTGCACGAGCAGTACTTC. Amino acids: CSASGSGGLHEQYF.

This chain uses TRBV5-1 with TRBJ1-5, with 8 bases that match TRBD1. The germline CDR1 and CDR2 sequences are SGHRS and YFSETQ. V was clipped by 4 bases and J by 5 bases; unmatched bases: 8. The CDR3 is 15 amino acids. The CDR3 DNA reads as TGCGCCAGCAGCCGGGGGCGACAGGGGCATCAGCCCCAGCATTTT. Amino acids: CASSRGRQGHQPQHF.